Below are 9 T cell receptor beta chains sequenced from a single sample in a study of T cells in Graves' hyperthyroidism and ophthalmopathy. From RNA transcripts, TCR beta CDR3 regions were amplified. Primed by the HTBI set, a first-round RT-PCR was run on the TCR CDR3. TCRdb reprocessed the multiplex PCR reads with MiXCR, giving one entry per CDR3 protein. The repertoire includes 130,000 to 150,000 distinct CDR3 sequences, approximately 20% of them detected once, and roughly 73% sits in the top ten. Sequencing was performed on blood. All receptors derive from a woman aged 45-59 years with Graves' hyperthyroidism that later progressed to Graves' ophthalmopathy.

Many counts were recorded for this clonotype. This chain links TRBV11-2 with TRBJ2-3; D may match TRBD1 or TRBD2 (5 bases each). In germline, CDR1 is SGHAT, CDR2 FQNNGV. This CDR3 contains 13 residues. The V and J ends lost 3 bases and 11 bases respectively, with 15 bases between them. This CDR3 is CASSLGTAREQYF. The CDR3 DNA sequence: TGTGCCAGCAGCTTGGGGACGGCCCGGGAGCAGTATTTT.

This clonotype was counted many times. The gene calls are TRBV7-9 and TRBJ2-7; 7 bases match TRBD1. J gave up 0 bases and V 5 bases, and 13 bases lay outside the gene matches. CDR3 length equals 17 residues. The germline V gene encodes CDR1 SEHNR and CDR2 FQNEAQ (reference sequence). The CDR3 sequence: CASSVTPPTGVSYEQYF. CDR3 DNA: TGTGCCAGCAGCGTTACTCCCCCTACAGGGGTCTCCTACGAGCAGTACTTC.

This clonotype appeared many times. The J gene is TRBJ1-1, the V gene TRBV3-1, with a possible D match to TRBD1 (5 bases). CDR1 LGHDT and CDR2 YNNKEL come from the germline V gene (reference sequence). V was trimmed by 1 base and J by 1 base, leaving 7 bases between them. The CDR3 extends over 14 amino acids. This CDR3 is CASSQAGGNTEAFF. The CDR3, as DNA: TGTGCCAGCAGCCAAGCGGGGGGGAACACTGAAGCTTTCTTT. The full variable domain, with the rest looked up from reference TRBV3-1 and TRBJ1-1, is DTAVSQTPKYLVTQMGNDKSIKCEQNLGHDTMYWYKQDSKKFLKIMFSYNNKELIINETVPNRFSPKSPDKAHLNLHINSLELGDSAVYFCASSQAGGNTEAFFGQGTRLTVV.

This clonotype turned up a few times. The chain is built from TRBV6-1 and TRBJ1-4; tentative D call: TRBD1 (5 bases). CDR1 is MNHNS, CDR2 SASEGT, per germline. Trimming cost V 3 bases and J 0 bases, with 5 bases left between them. CDR3 length equals 14 residues. The CDR3 DNA reads as TGTGCCAGCAGTGAGACAGCAACTAATGAAAAACTGTTTTTT. Encoded protein: CASSETATNEKLFF.

This clonotype was counted ten times or more. The V gene is TRBV29-1, the J gene TRBJ2-1; TRBD2 aligns across 12 bases. With 6 bases clipped from V and 7 bases from J, the junction kept 7 bases outside the gene matches. This CDR3 region has 14 residues. Germline V gene lookup returns CDR1 SQVTM and CDR2 ANQGSEA. CDR3 region: CSVVTSGRRNEQFF. CDR3 bases: TGCAGCGTAGTGACTAGCGGGAGACGGAATGAGCAGTTCTTC.

This clonotype was picked up many times. V and J are TRBV3-1 and TRBJ1-3; a weak D match, TRBD1 (5 bases). Per germline, CDR1 LGHDT and CDR2 YNNKEL (reference sequence). Trimming pared 2 bases from V and 0 bases from J, leaving 8 bases between. The CDR3 covers 15 residues. CDR3 amino acids: CASSQQGSSGNTIYF. The CDR3 DNA reads TGTGCCAGCAGCCAACAGGGCTCCTCTGGAAACACCATATATTTT.

Comment on this clonotype: A read error may be the cause here, since a much bigger clone is one base away. The rearrangement uses TRBV2 and TRBJ2-4, with D maybe TRBD2 (7 bases). Looked up from germline, CDR1 is SNHLY and CDR2 is FYNNEI. The CDR3 covers 12 residues. V was pared by 6 bases and J by 6 bases, with 9 bases between. This CDR3 reads CASRGGANIQYF. The DNA of the CDR3 is TGTGCCAGCAGAGGGGGGGCAAACATTCAGTACTTC.

A few counts support this clonotype. V is TRBV24-1 and J is TRBJ2-7, with 9 bases that match TRBD2. V shed 5 bases, J shed 5 bases, and the junction held 9 bases outside the gene matches. CDR1 is KGHDR and CDR2 is SFDVKD in the germline V gene. CDR3 length equals 15 residues. The CDR3: CATSAFSGRGHEQYF. The CDR3 coding sequence is TGTGCCACCAGTGCGTTTAGCGGGAGAGGTCACGAGCAGTACTTC.

The genes are TRBV5-6 and TRBJ1-4, with TRBD1 as a possible D gene (6 bases). CDR3 size: 18 residues. CDR1 and CDR2 (germline): SGHDT, YYEEEE. The V and J ends lost 4 bases and 0 bases respectively, with 19 bases between them. CDR3 sequence (DNA): TGTGCCAGCAGCCGCTTGCCCCGGGGGCACGCAACTAATGAAAAACTGTTTTTT. It yields the protein CASSRLPRGHATNEKLFF.